This T cell receptor beta chain stems from a study of T cell changes during pregnancy in multiple sclerosis. The trim removed 1 base at V and 7 bases at J, leaving 8 bases unmatched. The germline V gene encodes CDR1 SGHDT and CDR2 YYEEEE. The CDR3 runs to 15 residues. Profiled with immunoSEQ multiplex PCR; TCRdb holds only in-frame clones, not every one. The table shows over 50,000 clones, with about nine tenths occurring only once. This clonotype originated in a female donor with multiple sclerosis, enrolled in a pregnancy study. The V and J genes are TRBV5-6 and TRBJ1-5; 7 bases are a match to TRBD1. Sequenced here: CD4+ T cells from peripheral blood mononuclear cells, sampled in the third trimester of pregnancy. The CDR3 protein is CASSLLGQGGQPQHF. CDR3 DNA sequence: TGTGCCAGCAGCTTGCTGGGGCAGGGGGGCCAGCCCCAGCATTTT. The whole variable domain, remainder taken from reference TRBV5-6 and TRBJ1-5, is DAGVTQSPTHLIKTRGQQVTLRCSPKSGHDTVSWYQQALGQGPQFIFQYYEEEERQRGNFPDRFSGHQFPNYSSELNVNALLLGDSALYLCASSLLGQGGQPQHFGDGTRLSIL.